This paragraph covers one T cell receptor (beta chain) sequence. Method: immunoSEQ multiplex PCR; TCRdb's copy keeps in-frame clones and lacks some. The sample lists around 700,000 clones, more than 70% occurring once. The data stem from a study of shared clonotypes between healthy human individuals. J lost 5 bases, V lost 7 bases, and 2 bases had no gene match. CDR1 and CDR2 (germline): ENHRY, SYGVKD. This CDR3 spans 14 amino acids. The chain is built from TRBV10-3 and TRBJ1-4, with 12 nucleotides matching TRBD1. The sequence was obtained from a woman aged 30 to 39 in good health. The sequenced sample was memory CD4+ T cells sorted from blood. Subset noted: CD45RA-negative fraction. The CDR3 nucleotides read TGTGCCATCAAGGGACAGGGGGCGAATGAAAAACTGTTTTTT. Its translation: CAIKGQGANEKLFF.